The 5 T cell receptor beta chains presented below share a single source sample, sequenced in a study of tumor-infiltrating lymphocytes in primary liver carcinoma. Blood RNA originated from unsorted whole blood, with germline DNA additionally extracted. Reverse transcription of roughly 470 ng total RNA with a constant-region primer produced TCR beta cDNA. Slightly modified ARM-PCR, run as three nested multiplex PCR rounds, produced the TCR beta libraries. Forward primers for TRBV1-TRBV30 and a C-beta reverse primer served the first two PCR rounds, at roughly 10 cycles each. MiXCR, run by TCRdb on the multiplex PCR reads, gives a single entry per CDR3 protein. The table shows about 180,000 distinct CDR3 sequences, with 60% occurring only once. The sample comprised peripheral blood. These receptors were obtained from a man aged 35-49 years with primary liver carcinoma and hepatitis B virus infection.

About this clonotype: Germline and junction disagree at one end, which may indicate a read error. The rearrangement links TRBV29-1 to TRBJ1-2, with TRBD1 matching 7 bases. CDR3 size: 12 residues. Per the germline V gene, CDR1 is SQVTM and CDR2 is ANQGSEA. The DNA of the CDR3 is TGCAGCGTTCAAGACAGGGACTATGGCTACACCTTC. This translates into CSVQDRDYGYTF.

This clonotype was detected only a few times. One base away lies a much larger clone, so this may be a sequencing read error. The rearrangement joins TRBV29-1 to TRBJ2-3; 8 bases fit TRBD1. Germline CDR1 is SQVTM and CDR2 is ANQGSEA. This CDR3 has 13 amino acids. The CDR3 sequence: CRVNRDRLGTQYF. The CDR3 DNA reads TGCAGAGTTAACCGGGACAGGCTCGGTACGCAGTATTTT.

V gene TRBV12-5 combines with J gene TRBJ2-2; unclear D gene. The CDR3 covers 14 residues. V shed 1 base and J shed 3 bases, with 6 bases lying between them. Germline CDR1 reads LGHNT; CDR2 reads FRNRAP. The CDR3 nucleotides are TGTGCTAGTGGTTTGGCAAGCGACACCGGGGAGCTGTTTTTT. The encoded protein is CASGLASDTGELFF.

This clonotype appeared a single time. The chain links TRBV6-2 or TRBV6-3 to TRBJ2-5, with D maybe TRBD2 (5 bases). V dropped 7 bases and J dropped 7 bases, with 13 bases sitting between them. Germline V gene data show CDR1 as MNHEY and CDR2 as SVGEGT. The CDR3 consists of 12 residues. The CDR3 DNA reads TGTGCCAGCACCTCAAGCGAGGGGACCCAGTACTTC. Translation gives CASTSSEGTQYF.

The chain combines TRBV5-6 with TRBJ1-5; D is unclear. The CDR3 totals 16 residues. Between the trimmed V and J ends, which lost 0 bases and 7 bases, there was a span of 17 bases. Germline assignment: CDR1 SGHDT and CDR2 YYEEEE. Here the CDR3 DNA reads TGTGCCAGCAGCTTGGTCAGGTGGGGATCGAGCCAGCCCCAGCATTTT. Protein: CASSLVRWGSSQPQHF.